These 26 T cell receptor beta chains share one sample of origin, sequenced in a study of cytomegalovirus exposure and HLA in healthy donors. TCRdb keeps only in-frame clones here, not all; method: immunoSEQ multiplex PCR. The table has approximately 88,000 clones, about 96% seen once; the top ten hold about 1.3%. Sample: PBMCs. The receptor set was obtained from a woman under 30 in good health and CMV-seronegative.

CDR3 nucleotide sequence: TGTGCCAGCAGCCCAGGTCTCTCGGGAGAAAAACTGTTTTTT. Translated: CASSPGLSGEKLFF. This rearrangement joins TRBV5-6 to TRBJ1-4; D not resolved. V gave up 4 bases and J gave up 8 bases, with 15 bases separating them. Germline V gene sequence: CDR1 SGHDT, CDR2 YYEEEE. The CDR3 spans 14 residues.

The J gene is TRBJ2-2, the V gene TRBV28; D is possibly TRBD2 (6 bases). V was shortened by 3 bases and J by 6 bases, with 14 bases between the two germline ends. The CDR3 extends over 15 amino acids. The V gene's germline CDR1 is MDHEN and CDR2 SYDVKM. The CDR3 region is CASSLGGSVAGELFF. CDR3 nucleotide sequence: TGTGCCAGCAGTTTGGGGGGTTCAGTTGCCGGGGAGCTGTTTTTT.

This clone turned up a few times. CDR3 region: CASSRTGPIQETQYF. CDR3 DNA: TGCGCCAGCAGCCGGACAGGGCCAATACAAGAGACCCAGTACTTC. The V and J genes are TRBV5-1 and TRBJ2-5; 8 bases are a match to TRBD1. Germline V gene sequence: CDR1 SGHRS, CDR2 YFSETQ. CDR3 length: 15 residues. With V trimmed by 4 bases and J by 2 bases, 7 bases remained unmatched.

The chain links TRBV5-6 to TRBJ1-5, with TRBD1 matching 7 bases. V trimming: 2 bases; J trimming: 2 bases; junction bases outside the gene matches: 1. Germline V CDR1 and CDR2: SGHDT, YYEEEE. The CDR3 loop spans 14 amino acids. This CDR3 is CASSFDRGNQPQHF. The CDR3 nucleotides are TGTGCCAGCAGCTTTGACAGGGGCAATCAGCCCCAGCATTTT.

CDR3 bases: TGCAGTGCTAGTGGCGGGAATGAGCAGTTCTTC. Its translation: CSASGGNEQFF. The chain couples TRBV20-1 to TRBJ2-1; perhaps TRBD2 as D (5 bases). Per germline, CDR1 DFQATT and CDR2 SNEGSKA (reference sequence). The CDR3 is 11 residues long. V lost 3 bases to trimming and J lost 7 bases, with 7 bases between them.

The chain links TRBV18 to TRBJ1-1; TRBD1 aligns across 8 bases. After removal of 5 bases from V and 3 bases from J, the junction contained 8 bases not matched to a gene. The length of the CDR3 is 15 residues. CDR1 is KGHSH and CDR2 is LQKENI in the germline V gene. CDR3 in DNA: TGTGCCAGCTCAACCCGACAGGGGCCGCACACTGAAGCTTTCTTT. This sequence encodes CASSTRQGPHTEAFF. The full variable domain, rest sourced from reference TRBV18 and TRBJ1-1, is NAGVMQNPRHLVRRRGQEARLRCSPMKGHSHVYWYRQLPEEGLKFMVYLQKENIIDESGMPKERFSAEFPKEGPSILRIQQVVRGDSAAYFCASSTRQGPHTEAFFGQGTRLTVV.

The chain carries TRBV10-2 and TRBJ2-7, with 10 bases that match TRBD2. CDR3 length: 14 amino acids. CDR1 is WSHSY, CDR2 SAAADI, per germline. V was clipped by 8 bases and J by 4 bases; unmatched bases: 8. The CDR3 here is CASLKAGGPYEQYF. The CDR3 nucleotides read TGCGCCAGCTTAAAAGCGGGAGGGCCATACGAGCAGTACTTC.

This clone was detected only once. The chain links TRBV27 to TRBJ2-5; 7 bases match TRBD2. Unmatched junction bases numbered 10, after V lost 4 bases and J lost 5 bases. Germline assignment: CDR1 MNHEY and CDR2 SMNVEV (reference sequence). This CDR3 is built from 15 residues. This chain's CDR3 is CASSWVAGAWETQYF. The CDR3 bases are TGTGCCAGCAGTTGGGTGGCGGGAGCCTGGGAGACCCAGTACTTC.

The chain recombines TRBV16 with TRBJ1-4, with 8 nucleotides matching TRBD1. Losses at the gene ends were 2 bases for V and 5 bases for J; bases not matched to a gene: 13. This CDR3 contains 18 residues. In germline, CDR1 is KGHSY, CDR2 FQNENV. For the CDR3, the DNA is TGTGCCAGCAGCCAAGATAGGACAGGGCCGGCCAAGAATGAAAAACTGTTTTTT. It translates to CASSQDRTGPAKNEKLFF.

This clone was seen only once. The rearrangement joins TRBV7-9 to TRBJ2-5; D gene unclear. The CDR3 has 14 amino acids. Germline assignment: CDR1 SEHNR and CDR2 FQNEAQ (reference sequence). Trimming pared 1 base from V and 3 bases from J, leaving 9 bases between. CDR3 in DNA: TGTGCCAGCAGCTTAGGAGGCTCTGAAGAGACCCAGTACTTC. Its translation: CASSLGGSEETQYF.

The V call is TRBV14, the J call TRBJ1-1; perhaps TRBD1 as D (6 bases). V shed 4 bases and J shed 11 bases, with 20 bases lying between them. Per germline, CDR1 SGHDN and CDR2 FVKESK. This CDR3 has 14 residues. The CDR3 spells CASSPTGYDRMAFF. DNA for the CDR3: TGTGCCAGCAGCCCAACAGGGTACGATCGAATGGCTTTCTTT.

The rearrangement uses TRBV5-1 and TRBJ2-1; the match to TRBD2 covers 14 bases. Trimming removed 3 bases from V and 7 bases from J; junction bases left unmatched: 6. Germline lookup yields CDR1 SGHRS and CDR2 YFSETQ. This CDR3 spans 16 amino acids. As DNA, the CDR3 is TGCGCCAGCAGCTCGGGGACTAGCGGGAGTGGTAATGAGCAGTTCTTC. Protein: CASSSGTSGSGNEQFF.

The chain has TRBV30 and TRBJ2-7, with 9 bases aligning to TRBD1. CDR1 is GTSNPN and CDR2 is SVGIG in the germline V gene (reference sequence). The CDR3 is 13 amino acids. V lost 7 bases and J lost 2; bases outside the gene matches: 6. The CDR3, as DNA: TGTGCCTACGGACAGGGGACAGCCTACGAGCAGTACTTC. It is translated as CAYGQGTAYEQYF.

The V and J genes are TRBV19 and TRBJ1-2, with a tentative D call TRBD1 (6 bases). Germline V CDR1 and CDR2: LNHDA, SQIVND (reference sequence). The CDR3 contains 15 residues. V lost 7 bases to trimming and J lost 6 bases, with 21 bases between them. CDR3 in amino acids: CASNPGTTGSDGYTF. CDR3 bases: TGTGCCAGTAACCCCGGAACGACAGGCTCGGATGGCTACACCTTC.

The chain carries TRBV6-5 and TRBJ1-5; 7 nucleotides align to TRBD1. The trim removed 7 bases at V and 6 bases at J, leaving 6 bases unmatched. CDR3 size: 13 residues. Germline loops: CDR1 MNHEY, CDR2 SVGAGI. This chain's CDR3 is CASKRGQGQPQHF. The CDR3 nucleotides are TGTGCCAGCAAGAGGGGGCAAGGTCAGCCCCAGCATTTT.

J is TRBJ1-1 and V is TRBV2; D remains ambiguous. V was cut by 8 bases and J by 11 bases, with 12 bases left in between. The CDR3 has 10 residues. Germline V lookup: CDR1 SNHLY, CDR2 FYNNEI. The CDR3, as DNA: TGTGCCAGCTGGTGGGAGGAGGCTTTCTTT. It codes for CASWWEEAFF.

This sequence joins TRBV10-2 and TRBJ2-2; the match to TRBD2 covers 14 bases. J gave up 6 bases and V 4 bases, and 10 bases lay outside the gene matches. Germline V CDR1 and CDR2: WSHSY, SAAADI. CDR3 length: 18 amino acids. CDR3 DNA: TGCGCCAGCAGTGCGGCGACTAGCGGGAGGGCCTACCCCGGGGAGCTGTTTTTT. Protein sequence: CASSAATSGRAYPGELFF.

By proportion, this clone is medium-sized. The V and J genes are TRBV11-2 and TRBJ1-5, with D unclear. CDR3 length: 13 residues. Trimming pared 3 bases from V and 6 bases from J, leaving 9 bases between. CDR1 and CDR2 from the germline V gene are SGHAT and FQNNGV. In DNA, the CDR3 is TGTGCCAGCAGCTTCGAGTTTCGTCAGCCCCAGCATTTT. Protein sequence: CASSFEFRQPQHF.

V and J are TRBV18 and TRBJ1-1, with D maybe TRBD1 (5 bases). Germline CDR1 reads KGHSH; CDR2 reads LQKENI. Between the trimmed V and J ends, which lost 3 bases and 5 bases, there was a span of 19 bases. The CDR3 loop spans 16 amino acids. The CDR3 DNA reads TGTGCCAGCTCACCGATGCTACAGGAGTGGGGAACTGAAGCTTTCTTT. Translated, it gives CASSPMLQEWGTEAFF. The entire variable domain, with the rest obtained from reference TRBV18 and TRBJ1-1, is as follows: NAGVMQNPRHLVRRRGQEARLRCSPMKGHSHVYWYRQLPEEGLKFMVYLQKENIIDESGMPKERFSAEFPKEGPSILRIQQVVRGDSAAYFCASSPMLQEWGTEAFFGQGTRLTVV.

The rearrangement links TRBV10-3 to TRBJ1-6; the D gene is possibly TRBD1 (5 bases). Trimming stripped 6 bases from V and 5 bases from J, with 5 bases between. Per the germline V gene, CDR1 is ENHRY and CDR2 is SYGVKD. This CDR3 has 12 residues. The CDR3 loop is CAIRGHNSPLHF. In DNA form, the CDR3 reads TGTGCCATCAGGGGGCATAATTCACCCCTCCACTTT.

The CDR3 sequence: CASSLGRGEQYF. CDR3 coding DNA: TGTGCCAGCAGTTTAGGGCGTGGCGAGCAGTACTTC. This chain joins TRBV27 and TRBJ2-7; D gene unclear. Germline loops: CDR1 MNHEY, CDR2 SMNVEV (reference sequence). The length of the CDR3 is 12 residues. Trimming removed 2 bases from V and 6 bases from J, with 8 bases in between.

V gene TRBV7-6 combines with J gene TRBJ2-3, with TRBD1 matching 8 bases. CDR3 length equals 17 residues. Trimming took 0 bases from V and 4 from J; bases not matched to a gene: 9. Germline V CDR1 and CDR2: SGHVS, FNYEAQ. In nucleotides, the CDR3 is TGTGCCAGCAGCTTAGCCCTCGGACAGGGCGGCCCAGATACGCAGTATTTT. Its protein is CASSLALGQGGPDTQYF.

The chain joins TRBV25-1 to TRBJ1-1; no definite D call. Germline loops: CDR1 MGHDK, CDR2 SYGVNS. With 3 bases removed from V and 7 bases from J, the gap between germline ends came to 9 bases. The CDR3 consists of 12 residues. The DNA of the CDR3 is TGTGCCAGCAGTGACACTACCATTGAAGCTTTCTTT. Translating it yields CASSDTTIEAFF.

V and J are TRBV4-1 and TRBJ1-5; D remains unclear. Germline lookup yields CDR1 MGHRA and CDR2 YSYEKL. The CDR3 covers 15 residues. V was trimmed by 3 bases and J by 1 base, leaving 10 bases between them. The CDR3, as DNA: TGCGCCAGCAGCCATCCGGGAAAAAGCAATCAGCCCCAGCATTTT. Translated: CASSHPGKSNQPQHF.

The rearrangement joins TRBV6-5 to TRBJ2-5; 11 bases are a match to TRBD2. The CDR3 is 15 residues long. The germline gives CDR1 MNHEY, CDR2 SVGAGI. After removal of 4 bases from V and 0 bases from J, the junction contained 1 base not matched to a gene. The CDR3 protein is CASSSGLADQETQYF. The CDR3 region has the DNA TGTGCCAGCAGTTCGGGACTAGCGGACCAAGAGACCCAGTACTTC.

The genes are TRBV7-8 and TRBJ2-7, with D hard to call. The CDR3 loop spans 13 amino acids. The V gene's germline CDR1 is SGHVS and CDR2 FQNEAQ. Between the trimmed V and J ends, which lost 1 base and 3 bases, there was a span of 7 bases. The CDR3 DNA follows: TGTGCCAGCAGCTTAGACAGCAACTACGAGCAGTACTTC. Translated, it gives CASSLDSNYEQYF.